This T cell receptor beta chain was sequenced in a study of blood T cell repertoires in COVID-19. Looking at the study overall: From T cells, B-cell-depleted T cells, or PBMCs came the material, which was cDNA or gDNA.

This clone has a single count. Clones were read by immunoSEQ multiplex PCR, and TCRdb kept only the in-frame ones, dropping some. The table lists 190,000 or so clones, approximately 80% of them singletons. CDR1 and CDR2 from the germline V gene are LNHNV and YYDKDF (reference sequence). Trimming took 0 bases from V and 2 from J, leaving 12 bases between them. This CDR3 is 16 amino acids long. The chain joins TRBV15 to TRBJ2-3, with D perhaps matching TRBD2 (5 bases). This receptor was obtained from a man aged 55 to 70 with COVID-19, enrolled during active disease. Material: peripheral blood. In nucleotides, the CDR3 is TGTGCCACCAGCAGAGATCGGGGTCGAGCCACAGATACGCAGTATTTT. Amino acid sequence: CATSRDRGRATDTQYF.